This TCR beta chain was obtained from a study of T cell responses to AZD1222 COVID-19 vaccine. Clones were read by immunoSEQ multiplex PCR, and TCRdb kept only the in-frame ones, dropping some. The sample lists tens of thousands of clones; approximately 90% were seen once. Broader study findings: Variant regions that are unmutated are reportedly the target of nearly half of spike-specific TCRs. At baseline, just a handful of AZD1222 recipients tested seropositive. Sampling that yielded the repertoires occurred only after the peak T cell response.

A remark on this clone: The antigen is not known.

Specimen: peripheral blood, collected 28 days after the second AZD1222 dose. The receptor comes from an adult who received the AZD1222 COVID-19 vaccine.

The CDR3 DNA reads as TGTGCCAGCAAACCGGGACCGGGATCAACCTACGAGCAGTACTTC. The encoded protein is CASKPGPGSTYEQYF. This chain connects TRBV6-5 to TRBJ2-7; possibly TRBD1 or TRBD2 for D (5 bases each). With 7 bases removed from V and 2 bases from J, the gap between germline ends came to 18 bases. The CDR3 covers 15 residues. Germline CDR1 MNHEY, CDR2 SVGAGI.